Each of the 29 T cell receptor beta chains below was sequenced from the same sample in a study of CD4 T cells in relation to SARS-CoV-2 and coronaviruses. CD4+ T cells from unexposed donors were obtained before the COVID-19 pandemic (2011-2018). Assay used: immunoSEQ multiplex PCR; TCRdb lists only in-frame clones, some missing. The profile covers around 69,000 clones, with 94% appearing a single time and around 0.13% taken by the ten largest. Sequencing input: naive CD4+ T cells from PBMCs. The subset is: naive CD4+ T cells isolated by negative enrichment. The receptors were gathered from a human donor in good health.

The chain carries TRBV3-1 (or the pseudogene TRBV3-2) and TRBJ2-7, with D possibly matching TRBD1 (7 bases). In germline, CDR1 is LGHDT, CDR2 YNNKEL (reference sequence). The V end was cut by 1 base, the J end by 2 bases, with 12 bases between. The CDR3 length is 15 residues. This CDR3 reads CASSQGRRGPYEQYF. Here the CDR3 DNA reads TGTGCCAGCAGCCAAGGGAGGAGGGGGCCCTACGAGCAGTACTTC.

V is TRBV29-1 and J is TRBJ2-2, with 10 bases aligning to TRBD2. The CDR3 is 15 residues long. Germline V gives CDR1 SQVTM, CDR2 ANQGSEA. The V and J ends lost 4 bases and 8 bases, in that order; junction bases with no gene match: 10. The chain's CDR3 is CSVGRVAGGIGELFF. In DNA, the CDR3 is TGCAGCGTTGGGCGTGTAGCGGGAGGAATAGGGGAGCTGTTTTTT.

The rearrangement links TRBV30 to TRBJ1-5; D not certain. This CDR3 is built from 13 residues. Deletions cut 1 base from V and 0 bases from J, with 4 bases between. CDR1 and CDR2 (germline): GTSNPN, SVGIG (reference sequence). CDR3 residues: CAWSGGSNQPQHF. CDR3 DNA sequence: TGTGCCTGGAGTGGGGGTAGCAATCAGCCCCAGCATTTT.

V usage is TRBV5-1 and J usage is TRBJ1-5; D ambiguous. Germline-derived CDR1 and CDR2 are SGHRS and YFSETQ. The CDR3 runs to 13 residues. The ends were cut back, 0 bases at V and 6 bases at J, with 7 bases in the middle. This CDR3 is CASSLGGGQPQHF. In DNA form, the CDR3 reads TGCGCCAGCAGCTTGGGTGGAGGTCAGCCCCAGCATTTT.

The chain employs TRBV3-1 (or the pseudogene TRBV3-2) and TRBJ2-2, with 8 bases identical to TRBD1. Germline CDR1 and CDR2: LGHDT and YNNKEL (reference sequence). This CDR3 is 16 amino acids long. V trimming: 1 base; J trimming: 3 bases; junction bases outside the gene matches: 4. CDR3 DNA: TGTGCCAGCAGCCAAGGGTCACAGGGGGACACCGGGGAGCTGTTTTTT. Amino acid sequence: CASSQGSQGDTGELFF.

This chain connects TRBV5-1 to TRBJ2-4; TRBD2 is a possible D gene (5 bases). V was pared by 4 bases and J by 0 bases, with 11 bases between. The CDR3 covers 15 residues. Germline-derived CDR1 and CDR2 are SGHRS and YFSETQ. The CDR3 DNA reads TGCGCCAGCAGCGGACCGGGGTTAGCCAAAAACATTCAGTACTTC. Encoded protein: CASSGPGLAKNIQYF.

The gene calls are TRBV10-3 and TRBJ2-7; D ambiguous. The V gene's germline CDR1 is ENHRY and CDR2 SYGVKD. The CDR3 loop spans 14 amino acids. Trimming removed 0 bases from V and 2 bases from J, with 8 bases in between. This CDR3 is CAISESESTYEQYF. CDR3 DNA: TGTGCCATCAGTGAGTCTGAGAGTACCTACGAGCAGTACTTC.

This clone has only one observation. V usage is TRBV7-2 and J usage is TRBJ2-5; D tentatively fits TRBD1 or TRBD2 (8 bases each). The CDR3 consists of 16 residues. V shed 6 bases and J shed 5 bases, with 22 bases lying between them. Germline assignment: CDR1 SGHTA and CDR2 FQGNSA. CDR3 sequence reads: CASSLAGGRGRETQYF. CDR3 coding DNA: TGTGCCAGCAGTCTCGCGGGGGGCAGGGGGCGGGAGACCCAGTACTTC.

The CDR3 protein is CASTTQDTEAFF. In DNA form, the CDR3 reads TGTGCCAGCACCACACAGGACACTGAAGCTTTCTTT. V gene TRBV6-6 combines with J gene TRBJ1-1; a weak D match, TRBD1 (5 bases). Germline CDR1 MNHNY, CDR2 SVGAGI (reference sequence). Trimming took off 7 bases at V and 3 bases at J, with 9 bases between the two ends. CDR3 length equals 12 residues.

The chain combines TRBV7-8 with TRBJ1-2; D is ambiguous. V dropped 1 base and J dropped 4 bases, with 4 bases sitting between them. The CDR3 covers 12 residues. Germline lookup yields CDR1 SGHVS and CDR2 FQNEAQ. The CDR3 spells CASSLDTYGYTF. As DNA, the CDR3 is TGTGCCAGCAGCTTAGACACCTATGGCTACACCTTC. The full variable domain, with the rest looked up from reference TRBV7-8 and TRBJ1-2, is GAGVSQSPRYKVAKRGQDVALRCDPISGHVSLFWYQQALGQGPEFLTYFQNEAQLDKSGLPSDRFFAERPEGSVSTLKIQRTQQEDSAVYLCASSLDTYGYTFGSGTRLTVV.

The rearrangement joins TRBV5-1 to TRBJ2-1; D is possibly TRBD1 (6 bases). The CDR3 sequence is 13 residues long. The germline V and J ends were trimmed by 4 bases and 8 bases, with 13 bases remaining between them. The V gene's germline CDR1 is SGHRS and CDR2 YFSETQ. The CDR3 nucleotides are TGCGCCAGCAGCGGATACAGGGTACATGAGCAGTTCTTC. Amino acid sequence: CASSGYRVHEQFF.

This clone was seen once. The rearrangement uses TRBV4-1 and TRBJ2-3; D tentatively fits TRBD1 or TRBD2 (6 bases each). Germline loops: CDR1 MGHRA, CDR2 YSYEKL. The CDR3 is 16 amino acids. The V end was cut by 0 bases, the J end by 2 bases, with 12 bases between. Here the CDR3 reads CASSQETAGHTDTQYF. The CDR3 nucleotides are TGCGCCAGCAGCCAAGAAACGGCGGGACACACAGATACGCAGTATTTT.

The chain joins TRBV28 to TRBJ1-5, with 7 bases identical to TRBD1. J gave up 7 bases and V 5 bases, and 8 bases lay outside the gene matches. The length of the CDR3 is 14 residues. Germline V gene lookup returns CDR1 MDHEN and CDR2 SYDVKM. The CDR3 is CASSPPTGEQPQHF. DNA for the CDR3: TGTGCCAGCAGTCCTCCTACAGGGGAACAGCCCCAGCATTTT.

The chain employs TRBV30 and TRBJ2-1, with D perhaps given as TRBD1 or TRBD2 (5 bases each). CDR3 length: 15 residues. Germline V gene sequence: CDR1 GTSNPN, CDR2 SVGIG (reference sequence). Trimming took off 4 bases at V and 0 bases at J, with 13 bases between the two ends. Here the CDR3 reads CAWMGRGSSYNEQFF. The DNA for the CDR3 is TGTGCCTGGATGGGTCGGGGCAGCTCCTACAATGAGCAGTTCTTC.

The rearrangement uses TRBV19 and TRBJ2-2; a weak D match, TRBD2 (6 bases). V dropped 1 base and J dropped 8 bases, with 17 bases sitting between them. Looked up from germline, CDR1 is LNHDA and CDR2 is SQIVND (reference sequence). CDR3 size: 16 residues. CDR3 DNA: TGTGCCAGTAGTATAGCCCCCCGGGGGTCTAGTGGGGAGCTGTTTTTT. Amino acids: CASSIAPRGSSGELFF.

The V and J genes are TRBV28 and TRBJ1-5, with 9 bases lining up with TRBD1. CDR3 length equals 15 residues. Germline CDR1 MDHEN, CDR2 SYDVKM. Trimming at V came to 2 bases and at J to 4 bases, leaving 3 bases not matched to a gene. CDR3 sequence reads: CASSLDGTGNQPQHF. The CDR3 bases are TGTGCCAGCAGTTTAGATGGGACAGGGAATCAGCCCCAGCATTTT.

The chain uses TRBV7-2 and TRBJ1-5; unclear D gene. Trimming pared 1 base from V and 1 base from J, leaving 8 bases between. The CDR3 sequence is 15 residues long. Germline V gives CDR1 SGHTA, CDR2 FQGNSA. The CDR3 sequence is CASSLEGISNQPQHF. The DNA of the CDR3 is TGTGCCAGCAGCTTAGAAGGGATCAGCAATCAGCCCCAGCATTTT.

The chain joins TRBV20-1 to TRBJ1-6; no clear D. CDR3 length: 14 residues. Germline assignment: CDR1 DFQATT and CDR2 SNEGSKA (reference sequence). V was cut by 3 bases and J by 8 bases, with 14 bases left in between. This CDR3 is CSASSEGTHSPLHF. In DNA form, the CDR3 reads TGCAGTGCTAGTTCGGAGGGTACGCATTCACCCCTCCACTTT.

This clone has only one observation. The chain combines TRBV18 with TRBJ2-1; 8 bases are shared with TRBD1. V was clipped by 3 bases and J by 0 bases; unmatched bases: 4. Germline loops: CDR1 KGHSH, CDR2 LQKENI. The CDR3 totals 16 residues. CDR3 sequence (DNA): TGTGCCAGCTCACCCCAGGGGGCTAGCTCCTACAATGAGCAGTTCTTC. Amino acid sequence: CASSPQGASSYNEQFF.

This clone was counted once. The rearrangement uses TRBV11-2 and TRBJ2-2; D is unresolved. There are 13 residues in the CDR3. V gave up 5 bases and J gave up 7 bases, with 11 bases separating them. Germline V gene lookup returns CDR1 SGHAT and CDR2 FQNNGV. The CDR3 DNA reads TGTGCCAGCAGCCGCCCGACGGGCGGGGAGCTGTTTTTT. As protein: CASSRPTGGELFF.

The chain recombines TRBV6-6 with TRBJ1-1, with D possibly TRBD1 on 6 matching bases. The CDR3 is 13 residues long. The germline gives CDR1 MNHNY, CDR2 SVGAGI (reference sequence). The V end lost 6 bases, the J end lost 10 bases, and 18 bases lay between the germline ends. Written as DNA, the CDR3 is TGTGCCAGCAGGTCAATCCAGGGGAATGGAGCTTTCTTT. Translating gives CASRSIQGNGAFF.

This clone was detected only once. This chain uses TRBV14 with TRBJ2-1, with 11 bases lining up with TRBD2. The trim removed 4 bases at V and 1 base at J, leaving 9 bases unmatched. Germline V gene lookup returns CDR1 SGHDN and CDR2 FVKESK. This CDR3 spans 18 amino acids. In DNA form, the CDR3 reads TGTGCCAGCAGCCCAGGACTAGCGGGTTCGAATTCCTACAATGAGCAGTTCTTC. Protein product: CASSPGLAGSNSYNEQFF.

This clone was seen once. The chain has TRBV15 and TRBJ2-7; the D gene is possibly TRBD2 (5 bases). CDR1 is LNHNV and CDR2 is YYDKDF in the germline V gene (reference sequence). This CDR3 is 15 amino acids long. Trimming pared 3 bases from V and 5 bases from J, leaving 17 bases between. The CDR3: CATSRGARAFDEQYF. CDR3 bases: TGTGCCACCAGCAGGGGAGCTCGAGCCTTCGACGAGCAGTACTTC.

The chain uses TRBV7-8 and TRBJ2-7; TRBD2 agrees at 10 bases. Germline CDR1 reads SGHVS; CDR2 reads FQNEAQ. The CDR3 covers 16 residues. Losses at the gene ends were 1 base for V and 1 base for J; bases not matched to a gene: 4. The CDR3 nucleotides are TGTGCCAGCAGCTTAGGCGTAGCGGGAGGATCCTACGAGCAGTACTTC. Its protein product is CASSLGVAGGSYEQYF.

This sequence joins TRBV10-3 and TRBJ1-3; D is uncertain. The germline V gene encodes CDR1 ENHRY and CDR2 SYGVKD. Trimming took off 3 bases at V and 0 bases at J, with 21 bases between the two ends. The CDR3 length is 19 residues. The CDR3 nucleotides read TGTGCCATCAGTGAATCGGGCGCTACGAAAGACTACTCTGGAAACACCATATATTTT. It is translated as CAISESGATKDYSGNTIYF.

The chain is built from TRBV9 and TRBJ1-3; 7 bases are a match to TRBD1. This CDR3 contains 16 residues. The J segment lost 2 bases and the V segment lost 0 bases, leaving 5 bases of the junction unmatched. Germline V CDR1 and CDR2: SGDLS, YYNGEE. This CDR3 reads CASSVDKGAAGNTIYF. CDR3 DNA sequence: TGTGCCAGCAGCGTAGACAAGGGGGCGGCTGGAAACACCATATATTTT.

V and J are TRBV18 and TRBJ2-2, with 7 nucleotides matching TRBD1. CDR1 is KGHSH and CDR2 is LQKENI in the germline V gene. There are 15 residues in the CDR3. V lost 3 bases to trimming and J lost 4 bases; unmatched junction nucleotides: 5. The CDR3 spells CASSPRTGSTGELFF. The CDR3 DNA is TGTGCCAGCTCACCGAGGACAGGATCCACCGGGGAGCTGTTTTTT.

The chain recombines TRBV6-5 with TRBJ2-7; 7 positions agree with TRBD2. V trimming: 0 bases; J trimming: 2 bases; junction bases outside the gene matches: 4. Per germline, CDR1 MNHEY and CDR2 SVGAGI. The CDR3 is 15 amino acids. CDR3 sequence: CASSYSASGTYEQYF. CDR3 DNA: TGTGCCAGCAGTTACTCGGCTAGCGGTACCTACGAGCAGTACTTC.

The chain couples TRBV24-1 to TRBJ2-6; D not resolved. CDR3 length equals 14 residues. Trimming cost V 7 bases and J 1 base, with 7 bases left between them. Germline V gene sequence: CDR1 KGHDR, CDR2 SFDVKD. CDR3 region: CATRDTSGANVLTF. In DNA, the CDR3 is TGTGCCACCAGAGACACGTCTGGGGCCAACGTCCTGACTTTC.